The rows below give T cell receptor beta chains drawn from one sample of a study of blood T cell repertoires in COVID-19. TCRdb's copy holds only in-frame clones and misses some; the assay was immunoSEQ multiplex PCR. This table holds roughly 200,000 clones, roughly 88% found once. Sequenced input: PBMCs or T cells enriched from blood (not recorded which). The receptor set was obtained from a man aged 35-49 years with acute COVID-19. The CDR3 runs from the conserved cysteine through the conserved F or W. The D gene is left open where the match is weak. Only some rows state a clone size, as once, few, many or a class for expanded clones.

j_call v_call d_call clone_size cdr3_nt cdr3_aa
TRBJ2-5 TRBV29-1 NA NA TGCAGCGTTGAAATACCCACAGGGTACGAGACCCAGTACTTC CSVEIPTGYETQYF
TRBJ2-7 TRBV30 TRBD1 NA TGTGCCTGGAGTAGGGGAGGGACAGGGGGTTACGAGCAGTACTTC CAWSRGGTGGYEQYF
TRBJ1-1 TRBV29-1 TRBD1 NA TGCAGCGCACGACAGGGCGTAGGGACTGAAGCTTTCTTT CSARQGVGTEAFF
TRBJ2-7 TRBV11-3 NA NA TGTGCCAGCAGCCCCGGGGACTCCTCCTACGAGCAGTACTTC CASSPGDSSYEQYF
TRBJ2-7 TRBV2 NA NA TGTGCCAGCAGTGAAAGAGGGCTCGAGCAGTACTTC CASSERGLEQYF
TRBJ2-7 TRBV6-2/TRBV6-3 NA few TGTGCCAGCAGTCGAACCTACAGCTACGAGCAGTACTTC CASSRTYSYEQYF
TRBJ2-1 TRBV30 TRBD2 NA TGTGCCTGGATGGGACTAGCGGGAGGCCCCAATGAGCAGTTCTTC CAWMGLAGGPNEQFF
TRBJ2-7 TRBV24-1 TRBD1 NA TGTGCCACCAGTGACTTTCCGACAGGGGCTACATCCTACGAGCAGTACTTC CATSDFPTGATSYEQYF
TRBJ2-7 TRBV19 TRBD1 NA TGTGCCAGTAGTCCCCGGACAGGCTCCTACGAGCAGTACTTC CASSPRTGSYEQYF
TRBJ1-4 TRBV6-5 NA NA TGTGCCACCTCACGCTTGGGAGGCGAAAAACTGTTTTTT CATSRLGGEKLFF
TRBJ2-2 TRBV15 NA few TGTGCCACCAGCAGAGATAAGGGGGGGGGCACCGGGGAGCTGTTTTTT CATSRDKGGGTGELFF
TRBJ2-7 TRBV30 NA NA TGTGCCTGGAGTGGGGACACCAACTACGAGCAGTACTTC CAWSGDTNYEQYF
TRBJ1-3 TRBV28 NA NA TGTGCCAGCAGTTTTACAGCTGGCCTTTCTGGAAACACCATATATTTT CASSFTAGLSGNTIYF
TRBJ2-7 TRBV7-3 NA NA TGTGCCAGCAGCTTAACGTTGGCAGCACGCGGCGAGCAGTACTTC CASSLTLAARGEQYF
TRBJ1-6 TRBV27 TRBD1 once TGTGCCAGCACTTTGACAGGGGGTGATTCACCCCTCCACTTT CASTLTGGDSPLHF
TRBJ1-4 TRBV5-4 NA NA TGTGCCAGCAGCTTGCAGGGGACTAATGAAAAACTGTTTTTT CASSLQGTNEKLFF
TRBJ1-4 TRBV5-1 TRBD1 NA TGCGCCAGCAGCGGAACCGGGACAGGGTTTGAAAAACTGTTTTTT CASSGTGTGFEKLFF
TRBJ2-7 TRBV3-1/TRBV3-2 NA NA TGTGCCAGCAGCCAAGAAGAGGGGTGGGGGACATCGGTCTACGAGCAGTACTTC CASSQEEGWGTSVYEQYF
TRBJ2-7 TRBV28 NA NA TGTGCCAGCAGTTTATTTCGGTTTCCCCAAGAGGAGCAGTACTTC CASSLFRFPQEEQYF
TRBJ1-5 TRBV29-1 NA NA TGCAGCGGAACATCAGATCAGCCCCAGCATTTT CSGTSDQPQHF
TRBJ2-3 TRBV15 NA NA TGTGCCACCAGCAGAGGTGAGAGCACAGATACGCAGTATTTT CATSRGESTDTQYF
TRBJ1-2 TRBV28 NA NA TGTGCCAGCAGTTTAGTGGAGGGAAGGAACTATGGCTACACCTTC CASSLVEGRNYGYTF
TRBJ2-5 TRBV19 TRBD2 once TGTGCCAGTAGGGGACTAGCGGGATCTCAAGAGACCCAGTACTTC CASRGLAGSQETQYF
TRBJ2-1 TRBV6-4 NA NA TGTGCCAGCAGTGACTCGGAGCGGGCGACCGCTGAGCAGTTCTTC CASSDSERATAEQFF
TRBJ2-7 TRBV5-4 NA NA TGTGCCAGCAGCTTGGCCACGGGGAGCTCCTACGAGCAGTACTTC CASSLATGSSYEQYF
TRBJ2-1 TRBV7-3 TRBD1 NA TGTGCCAGCAGTACAGGGGGCTCCTACAATGAGCAGTTCTTC CASSTGGSYNEQFF
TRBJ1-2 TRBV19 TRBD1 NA TGTGCCAGTAGTATAGGCAGGACAGGGGCAACGTATGGCTACACCTTC CASSIGRTGATYGYTF
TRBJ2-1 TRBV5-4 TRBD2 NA TGTGCCAGCAGCTCCAGGACTAGCGGGAATACCTACAATGAGCAGTTCTTC CASSSRTSGNTYNEQFF
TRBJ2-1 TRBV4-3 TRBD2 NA TGCGCCAGCAGCCAATTCAGGGACAGCGGGAGGGTTCATGAGCAGTTCTTC CASSQFRDSGRVHEQFF
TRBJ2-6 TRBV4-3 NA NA TGCGCCAGCAGTCGACAGGCCTCTGGGGCCAACGTCCTGACTTTC CASSRQASGANVLTF
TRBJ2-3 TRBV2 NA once TGTGCCAGCAGAGACTTCTTCACAGATACGCAGTATTTT CASRDFFTDTQYF
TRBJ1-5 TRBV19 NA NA TGTGCCAGTAGCCTCCGGGACACTTATAGCAATCAGCCCCAGCATTTT CASSLRDTYSNQPQHF